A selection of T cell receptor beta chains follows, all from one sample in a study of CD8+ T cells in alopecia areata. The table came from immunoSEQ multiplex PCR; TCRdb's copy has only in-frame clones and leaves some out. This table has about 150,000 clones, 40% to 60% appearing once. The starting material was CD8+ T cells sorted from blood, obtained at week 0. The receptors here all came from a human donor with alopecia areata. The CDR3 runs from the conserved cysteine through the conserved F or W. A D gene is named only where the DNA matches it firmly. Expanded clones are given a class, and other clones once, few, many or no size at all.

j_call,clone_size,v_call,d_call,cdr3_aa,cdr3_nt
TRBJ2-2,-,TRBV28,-,CASINTGELFF,TGTGCCAGCATAAACACCGGGGAGCTGTTTTTT
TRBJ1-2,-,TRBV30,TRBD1,CAWTGTETNYGYTF,TGTGCCTGGACCGGGACAGAGACGAACTATGGCTACACCTTC
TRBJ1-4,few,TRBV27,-,CASSTQGNEKLFF,TGTGCCAGCAGCACCCAGGGAAATGAAAAACTGTTTTTT
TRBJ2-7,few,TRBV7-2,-,CASSQEHGTENYEQYF,TGCGCCAGCAGCCAAGAACATGGGACGGAAAACTACGAGCAGTACTTC
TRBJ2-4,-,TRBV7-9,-,CASSSSTGDNKNIQYF,TGTGCCAGCAGCTCTTCGACCGGGGACAACAAAAACATTCAGTACTTC
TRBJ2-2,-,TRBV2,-,CASIQNTGELFF,TGTGCCAGCATACAGAACACCGGGGAGCTGTTTTTT
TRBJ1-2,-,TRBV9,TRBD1,CASSGTPGGKGYTF,TGTGCCAGCAGCGGGACACCAGGGGGGAAAGGCTACACCTTC
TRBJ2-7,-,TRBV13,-,CASSPGTYEQYF,TGTGCCAGCAGCCCCGGGACCTACGAGCAGTACTTC
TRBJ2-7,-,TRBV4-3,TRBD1,CASSQDRQGFYEQYF,TGCGCCAGCAGCCAAGATAGACAGGGATTTTACGAGCAGTACTTC
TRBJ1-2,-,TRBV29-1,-,CSVESGGHYGYTF,TGCAGCGTTGAAAGCGGGGGACACTATGGCTACACCTTC
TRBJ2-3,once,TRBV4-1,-,CASSQDEGGDTQYF,TGCGCCAGCAGCCAAGATGAGGGGGGGGATACGCAGTATTTT
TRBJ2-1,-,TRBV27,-,CASSWDNEQFF,TGTGCCAGCAGTTGGGACAATGAGCAGTTCTTC
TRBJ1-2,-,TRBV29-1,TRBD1,CSVEELTGAYGYTF,TGCAGCGTTGAGGAGCTGACAGGGGCCTATGGCTACACCTTC
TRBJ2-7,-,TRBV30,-,CAWSATYRSEQYF,TGTGCCTGGAGTGCCACATACAGGTCCGAGCAGTACTTC
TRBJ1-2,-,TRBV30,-,CAGKGDGDGYTF,TGTGCCGGGAAAGGGGACGGTGATGGCTACACCTTC
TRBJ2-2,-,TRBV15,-,CATSHRGTGELFF,TGTGCCACCAGTCATAGGGGAACCGGGGAGCTGTTTTTT